The 32 T cell receptor beta chains listed next were all sequenced from one sample in a study of cytomegalovirus exposure and HLA in healthy donors. Researchers ran the PCR with 60 Vbeta and 13 Jbeta primers. Generated by immunoSEQ multiplex PCR, the TCRdb table keeps only in-frame clones and is missing some. The sample carries around 140,000 clones, about 74% recorded once. The sequencing sample was made of PBMCs. The receptor set was obtained from an older woman in good health and CMV-seronegative.

This chain links TRBV6-1 with TRBJ1-1; tentative D call: TRBD1 (5 bases). Germline CDR1 and CDR2: MNHNS and SASEGT. The CDR3 extends over 14 amino acids. The V gene lost 4 bases and the J gene lost 5 bases, with 14 bases spanning the gap. CDR3 DNA: TGTGCCAGCAGTGGATACGCGGGGGGAACTGAAGCTTTCTTT. It translates to CASSGYAGGTEAFF.

The V gene is TRBV9, the J gene TRBJ2-5; the match to TRBD2 covers 9 bases. After removal of 10 bases from V and 1 base from J, the junction contained 8 bases not matched to a gene. The CDR3 contains 14 residues. Germline assignment: CDR1 SGDLS and CDR2 YYNGEE. CDR3 sequence (DNA): TGTGCCCGCTTGCGGGGGGGTATCCAAGAGACCCAGTACTTC. It encodes CARLRGGIQETQYF.

The gene calls are TRBV4-1 and TRBJ1-2, with TRBD1 matching over 7 bases. CDR1 and CDR2 (germline): MGHRA, YSYEKL. The trim removed 4 bases at V and 0 bases at J, leaving 11 bases unmatched. This CDR3 contains 17 residues. The CDR3 region is CASSRAGGQITNYGYTF. The CDR3 region has the DNA TGCGCCAGCAGCCGGGCCGGGGGACAGATAACTAACTATGGCTACACCTTC.

This clone was found a few times. CDR3 sequence reads: CATGQLSTDTQYF. CDR3 DNA sequence: TGTGCCACCGGACAGCTTAGCACAGATACGCAGTATTTT. The chain links TRBV2 to TRBJ2-3; D is perhaps TRBD1 (6 bases). Trimming shortened V by 10 bases and J by 0 bases, and 11 bases separated the two germline ends. This CDR3 has 13 residues. CDR1 is SNHLY, CDR2 FYNNEI, per germline.

CDR3 loop: CASSPRGGLTGNTIYF. DNA of the CDR3: TGTGCCAGCAGCCCTCGAGGGGGTTTGACTGGAAACACCATATATTTT. The chain joins TRBV9 to TRBJ1-3; possible D gene TRBD1, 6 bases. Germline CDR1 is SGDLS and CDR2 is YYNGEE. V was cut by 4 bases and J by 2 bases, with 16 bases left in between. The CDR3 is made up of 16 amino acids.

This sequence joins TRBV28 and TRBJ2-7; 9 nucleotides match TRBD1. Judging by the DNA end, TRBJ2-1 fits better; the J call may be wrong. There are 15 residues in the CDR3. The germline V gene has CDR1 MDHEN and CDR2 SYDVKM. CDR3 bases: TGTGCCAGCAGTTTCCTACAGGGGGCGCGGAATGAGCAGTTCTTC. This translates into CASSFLQGARNEQFF.

The gene calls are TRBV28 and TRBJ2-1, with 8 bases identical to TRBD2. The CDR3 runs to 15 residues. The V gene end was trimmed by 3 bases and the J gene end by 7 bases; junction bases not matched to a gene: 8. Per the germline V gene, CDR1 is MDHEN and CDR2 is SYDVKM. The CDR3 reads CASSFHSGTQNEQFF. CDR3 DNA sequence: TGTGCCAGCAGTTTCCATAGCGGGACTCAAAATGAGCAGTTCTTC.

This chain links TRBV5-4 with TRBJ2-4, with D perhaps TRBD2 (7 bases). Germline CDR1 is SGHNT and CDR2 is YYREEE (reference sequence). The CDR3 spans 16 residues. The V end was cut by 2 bases, the J end by 5 bases, with 17 bases between. The CDR3 loop is CASSLSGGGGQNIQYF. The CDR3, as DNA: TGTGCCAGCAGCTTATCGGGGGGTGGGGGCCAAAACATTCAGTACTTC.

The chain links TRBV29-1 to TRBJ1-5, with D possibly matching TRBD1 (5 bases). Germline CDR1 and CDR2: SQVTM and ANQGSEA. This CDR3 spans 13 amino acids. Trimming removed 4 bases from V and 3 bases from J, with 10 bases in between. The CDR3 reads CSVVGDPNQPQHF. CDR3 in DNA: TGCAGCGTTGTAGGGGATCCCAATCAGCCCCAGCATTTT.

The chain has TRBV29-1 and TRBJ1-5; 9 nucleotides align to TRBD1. V lost 7 bases, J lost 7 bases, and 5 bases stayed unmatched. Germline V gene data show CDR1 as SQVTM and CDR2 as ANQGSEA. The CDR3 is 12 amino acids. The CDR3 region has the DNA TGCAGCGCCGCGGGACAGGGACAGCCCCAGCATTTT. As protein: CSAAGQGQPQHF.

CDR3 in amino acids: CASSPRILPSRQFF. The CDR3 DNA follows: TGTGCCAGCAGCCCTAGGATCCTCCCAAGCAGGCAGTTCTTC. This chain connects TRBV5-4 to TRBJ2-1; D ambiguous. V lost 4 bases, J lost 12 bases, and 20 bases lay in between. Germline CDR1 SGHNT, CDR2 YYREEE (reference sequence). The CDR3 is 14 amino acids.

The chain links TRBV7-6 to TRBJ2-5; 8 bases map to TRBD1. Trimming removed 4 bases from V and 5 bases from J; junction bases left unmatched: 6. Germline-derived CDR1 and CDR2 are SGHVS and FNYEAQ. CDR3 length equals 14 residues. CDR3 amino acids: CASSSRTGFETQYF. DNA for the CDR3: TGTGCCAGCAGCTCCCGGACAGGGTTTGAGACCCAGTACTTC.

The chain has TRBV27 and TRBJ2-2; a weak D match, TRBD1 (6 bases). CDR1 MNHEY and CDR2 SMNVEV come from the germline V gene (reference sequence). V was trimmed by 3 bases and J by 4 bases, leaving 12 bases between them. The CDR3 extends over 15 amino acids. CDR3 sequence: CASSFRGRSTGELFF. CDR3 coding DNA: TGTGCCAGCAGTTTCAGGGGACGAAGCACCGGGGAGCTGTTTTTT.

V gene TRBV14 combines with J gene TRBJ1-4; D remains unclear. Per germline, CDR1 SGHDN and CDR2 FVKESK. CDR3 length: 14 amino acids. V lost 0 bases to trimming and J lost 7 bases, with 9 bases between them. CDR3 in amino acids: CASSQEFRGEKLFF. The CDR3 DNA reads TGTGCCAGCAGCCAAGAATTTAGAGGTGAAAAACTGTTTTTT.

The chain couples TRBV28 to TRBJ2-3; no definite D call. Germline V CDR1 and CDR2: MDHEN, SYDVKM. V lost 7 bases and J 0 bases, leaving 5 bases between the germline ends. This CDR3 has 12 residues. CDR3 region: CASKPSTDTQYF. CDR3 DNA: TGTGCCAGCAAGCCTAGCACAGATACGCAGTATTTT.

The chain links TRBV11-2 to TRBJ2-6; weak D call: TRBD2 (5 bases). Germline V gene data show CDR1 as SGHAT and CDR2 as FQNNGV. Trimming cost V 7 bases and J 3 bases, with 13 bases left between them. The CDR3 spans 15 residues. The CDR3 DNA reads as TGTGCCAGCACCAAGGAAGGGAGTGGGGCCAACGTCCTGACTTTC. The encoded protein is CASTKEGSGANVLTF.

As DNA, the CDR3 is TGTGCCAGTTCGGACAGGGGACAAGAGACCCAGTACTTC. Translating it yields CASSDRGQETQYF. The V and J genes are TRBV10-3 and TRBJ2-5; 9 bases map to TRBD1. The CDR3 runs to 13 residues. Trimming took 10 bases from V and 2 from J; bases not matched to a gene: 5. Germline assignment: CDR1 ENHRY and CDR2 SYGVKD.

The chain joins TRBV5-1 to TRBJ2-6, with unresolved D. This CDR3 is built from 16 residues. The germline V and J ends were trimmed by 0 bases and 0 bases, with 7 bases remaining between them. CDR1 is SGHRS, CDR2 YFSETQ, per germline. The CDR3 sequence is CASSLVQSSGANVLTF. CDR3 sequence (DNA): TGCGCCAGCAGCTTGGTACAAAGCTCTGGGGCCAACGTCCTGACTTTC.

In its sample, this clone was seen a few times. J is TRBJ1-6 and V is TRBV5-1; 7 nucleotides line up with TRBD1. Germline CDR1 and CDR2: SGHRS and YFSETQ. The J segment lost 7 bases and the V segment lost 3 bases, leaving 10 bases of the junction unmatched. The CDR3 spans 16 residues. CDR3 sequence: CASSSNDGTANSPLHF. In nucleotides, the CDR3 is TGCGCCAGCAGCTCAAACGACGGGACAGCCAATTCACCCCTCCACTTT. Combining the CDR3 with reference TRBV5-1 and TRBJ1-6 gives the whole variable domain KAGVTQTPRYLIKTRGQQVTLSCSPISGHRSVSWYQQTPGQGLQFLFEYFSETQRNKGNFPGRFSGRQFSNSRSEMNVSTLELGDSALYLCASSSNDGTANSPLHFGNGTRLTVT.

This rearrangement joins TRBV18 to TRBJ1-2, with 8 bases fitting TRBD1. Losses at the gene ends were 3 bases for V and 3 bases for J; bases not matched to a gene: 6. Germline loops: CDR1 KGHSH, CDR2 LQKENI. The CDR3 is made up of 15 amino acids. The DNA of the CDR3 is TGTGCCAGCTCACCCCGGACAGGGTACGACTATGGCTACACCTTC. Its translation: CASSPRTGYDYGYTF.

This chain uses TRBV15 with TRBJ1-6; D possibly corresponds to TRBD1 (5 bases). CDR1 LNHNV and CDR2 YYDKDF come from the germline V gene (reference sequence). V lost 5 bases and J 15 bases, leaving 14 bases between the germline ends. The CDR3 is 12 residues long. The CDR3 sequence is CATSSMGLVLHF. For the CDR3, the DNA is TGTGCCACCAGCTCCATGGGGCTCGTCCTCCACTTT.

The chain carries TRBV6-6 and TRBJ2-5; weak D call: TRBD2 (5 bases). The V gene's germline CDR1 is MNHNY and CDR2 SVGAGI (reference sequence). The ends were cut back, 1 base at V and 1 base at J, with 10 bases in the middle. This CDR3 comprises 15 residues. The CDR3 DNA sequence: TGTGCCAGCAGTTACTTTGGAGGCATCCAAGAGACCCAGTACTTC. Residues: CASSYFGGIQETQYF.

This chain joins TRBV28 and TRBJ2-1, with D perhaps TRBD2 (5 bases). The CDR3 is 15 residues long. From germline, CDR1 is MDHEN and CDR2 SYDVKM. V was clipped by 5 bases and J by 9 bases, with 20 bases between them. This CDR3 is CASSAHGLELVEQFF. Written as DNA, the CDR3 is TGTGCCAGCAGTGCACATGGACTCGAATTGGTTGAGCAGTTCTTC.

The chain employs TRBV19 and TRBJ2-5, with 10 bases fitting TRBD2. The end of the DNA is better explained by TRBJ2-7, so the J call may be wrong. CDR1 LNHDA and CDR2 SQIVND come from the germline V gene (reference sequence). The CDR3 length is 14 residues. The CDR3 loop is CASSRTSGNYEQYF. CDR3 nucleotides: TGTGCCAGTAGTCGGACTAGCGGAAACTACGAGCAGTACTTC.

This rearrangement joins TRBV30 to TRBJ1-2; 8 bases agree with TRBD1. CDR3 size: 12 residues. Germline lookup yields CDR1 GTSNPN and CDR2 SVGIG (reference sequence). After removal of 5 bases from V and 1 base from J, the junction contained 0 bases not matched to a gene. The CDR3 region is CAWGQGNYGYTF. The DNA of the CDR3 is TGTGCCTGGGGACAGGGTAACTATGGCTACACCTTC.

This clone appeared a few times. V usage is TRBV7-9 and J usage is TRBJ2-3, with TRBD2 matching over 8 bases. V trimming: 5 bases; J trimming: 2 bases; junction bases outside the gene matches: 6. Germline V lookup: CDR1 SEHNR, CDR2 FQNEAQ (reference sequence). The CDR3 length is 15 residues. The CDR3 sequence is CASSRNSGDTDTQYF. For the CDR3, the DNA is TGTGCCAGCAGCCGAAATAGCGGGGACACAGATACGCAGTATTTT.

The rearrangement joins TRBV27 to TRBJ2-7; the D gene is possibly TRBD2 (6 bases). This CDR3 is built from 15 residues. Germline V gives CDR1 MNHEY, CDR2 SMNVEV (reference sequence). V was cut by 6 bases and J by 3 bases, with 18 bases left in between. CDR3 sequence: CASSLLRRGLYEQYF. DNA of the CDR3: TGTGCCAGCAGCTTGCTCCGGAGGGGCCTCTACGAGCAGTACTTC.

The chain has TRBV11-2 and TRBJ2-7; D perhaps matches TRBD1 (6 bases). Germline V gives CDR1 SGHAT, CDR2 FQNNGV. Trimming pared 4 bases from V and 4 bases from J, leaving 14 bases between. The CDR3 spans 14 residues. The CDR3 is CASSSQGSKYEQYF. DNA of the CDR3: TGTGCCAGCAGCTCACAGGGATCCAAATACGAGCAGTACTTC.

This chain connects TRBV7-9 to TRBJ2-7; 10 nucleotides match TRBD2. J lost 3 bases, V lost 5 bases, and 4 bases had no gene match. This CDR3 comprises 14 residues. CDR1 and CDR2 (germline): SEHNR, FQNEAQ (reference sequence). This CDR3 reads CASSKLAGNYEQYF. The CDR3 DNA sequence: TGTGCCAGCAGCAAACTAGCGGGGAACTACGAGCAGTACTTC. The complete variable domain, with remaining parts taken from reference TRBV7-9 and TRBJ2-7, reads DTGVSQNPRHKITKRGQNVTFRCDPISEHNRLYWYRQTLGQGPEFLTYFQNEAQLEKSRLLSDRFSAERPKGSFSTLEIQRTEQGDSAMYLCASSKLAGNYEQYFGPGTRLTVT.

The chain combines TRBV18 with TRBJ1-1, with D maybe TRBD1 (5 bases). This CDR3 has 14 amino acids. The germline V gene encodes CDR1 KGHSH and CDR2 LQKENI. V was cut by 4 bases and J by 4 bases, with 13 bases left in between. Here the CDR3 reads CASSRGATSTEAFF. DNA of the CDR3: TGTGCCAGCTCACGGGGCGCAACGTCCACTGAAGCTTTCTTT.

The V call is TRBV29-1, the J call TRBJ2-1; TRBD2 aligns across 7 bases. Germline V lookup: CDR1 SQVTM, CDR2 ANQGSEA. This CDR3 spans 15 amino acids. The junction had 13 bases not matched to a gene; V was cut back by 6 bases and J by 5 bases. The CDR3 loop is CSVGLASGLNNEQFF. The CDR3 coding sequence is TGCAGCGTGGGCCTCGCTAGCGGATTAAACAATGAGCAGTTCTTC.

V and J are TRBV6-1 and TRBJ2-2, with 9 nucleotides matching TRBD1. The germline V gene has CDR1 MNHNS and CDR2 SASEGT. V gave up 2 bases and J gave up 6 bases; unmatched junction bases: 4. This CDR3 comprises 15 residues. The CDR3: CASSESRTGAGELFF. For the CDR3, the DNA is TGTGCCAGCAGTGAAAGTAGGACAGGGGCCGGGGAGCTGTTTTTT.